This paragraph covers one TCR beta chain sequence. What it binds is not known. V dropped 6 bases and J dropped 2; count of bases not matched to a gene: 11. This CDR3 has 17 amino acids. Germline V CDR1 and CDR2: ENHRY, SYGVKD. Profiled with immunoSEQ multiplex PCR; TCRdb holds only in-frame clones, not every one. The sample has hundreds of thousands of clones, about nine tenths seen once; the top ten hold 2% to 2.5%. These data come from a study of cytomegalovirus exposure and HLA in healthy donors. Study-wide results and limits: Reported results showed that the classifier diagnosed cytomegalovirus status with high specificity and sensitivity. The tendency of first-cohort TCR clusters to co-occur in the roughly 130 validation repertoires emerged from a later analysis.

The specimen was PBMCs. The V gene is TRBV10-3, the J gene TRBJ2-1; 9 nucleotides line up with TRBD2. This TCR was recovered from a woman under 30 in good health and CMV-seropositive. The CDR3 loop is CAIRGTSSQSTYNEQFF. CDR3 DNA sequence: TGTGCCATCAGGGGGACTAGCTCGCAGAGTACCTACAATGAGCAGTTCTTC.